The present T cell receptor beta chain was sequenced within a study of blood T cell repertoires in COVID-19. Across the study: Italy, Spain and the United States were the sources of the convalescent and acute COVID-19 samples. PBMCs, B-cell-depleted T cells, or T cells were the source of the cDNA or gDNA that made up the material.

V shed 3 bases and J shed 4 bases, with 9 bases lying between them. Germline V gene data show CDR1 as GTSNPN and CDR2 as SVGIG (reference sequence). This CDR3 is 12 amino acids long. Authors' analysis steps: Reference gene primer amplification gave estimated nucleated cell counts. Some clones are missing from TCRdb's copy, which holds only in-frame ones; the method was immunoSEQ multiplex PCR. Clone size and V and J calls were adopted from that table, with D and trimming inferred from the DNA. The sample yields under 60,000 clones, approximately 82% seen once. Sequencing was carried out using peripheral blood. The chain has TRBV30 and TRBJ1-2; D gene unclear. The TCR sequence derives from a human donor in a cohort sampled during active COVID-19. This CDR3 is CAWSSGPYGYTF. The CDR3 DNA reads TGTGCCTGGAGCTCAGGTCCCTATGGCTACACCTTC.